Following are 14 T cell receptor beta chains from one sample sequenced in a study of cytotoxic CD8 clonotypes in ibrutinib-treated CLL. Only in-frame clones appear in the TCRdb table, and some are missing; sequencing was by immunoSEQ multiplex PCR. The data contain approximately 12,000 clones, around 62% of them seen just once; the ten biggest clones take up approximately 24%. This sample comprised PBMCs, obtained before ibrutinib treatment. Every receptor here comes from a human donor with chronic lymphocytic leukemia.

This clone was seen more than once but under ten times. This chain joins TRBV5-6 and TRBJ1-2; maybe TRBD1 (5 bases). The V end lost 1 base, the J end lost 2 bases, and 9 bases lay between the germline ends. Germline CDR1 SGHDT, CDR2 YYEEEE. CDR3 length: 14 residues. As DNA, the CDR3 is TGTGCCAGCAGCTTGTGGGAGGGGAACTATGGCTACACCTTC. Translation: CASSLWEGNYGYTF.

This clone was recorded once. The chain employs TRBV7-9 and TRBJ2-7; perhaps D is TRBD1 or TRBD2 (5 bases each). Trimming removed 5 bases from V and 6 bases from J, with 17 bases in between. CDR1 is SEHNR, CDR2 FQNEAQ, per germline (reference sequence). This CDR3 region has 14 residues. The CDR3 spells CASSRTQAGTEQYF. DNA of the CDR3: TGTGCCAGCAGCCGGACACAGGCTGGGACCGAGCAGTACTTC.

The V gene is TRBV7-8, the J gene TRBJ2-6; TRBD1 might be the D (5 bases). Germline V gene sequence: CDR1 SGHVS, CDR2 FQNEAQ. This CDR3 has 18 amino acids. The germline V and J ends were trimmed by 1 base and 1 base, with 14 bases remaining between them. CDR3 amino acids: CASSLVSGRASGANVLTF. In DNA, the CDR3 is TGTGCCAGCAGCTTAGTGTCCGGCAGGGCTTCTGGGGCCAACGTCCTGACTTTC.

This clone was seen a handful of times. The J gene is TRBJ2-3, the V gene TRBV5-4; 9 bases fit TRBD2. Trimming cost V 4 bases and J 2 bases; bases outside gene matches: 5. Germline assignment: CDR1 SGHNT and CDR2 YYREEE (reference sequence). This CDR3 contains 15 residues. This CDR3 is CASSPRTSVTDTQYF. The CDR3 nucleotides read TGTGCCAGCAGCCCGCGGACTAGCGTCACAGATACGCAGTATTTT.

This clone was seen a handful of times. The chain carries TRBV4-1 and TRBJ2-7; 9 bases agree with TRBD1. The V gene end was trimmed by 1 base and the J gene end by 6 bases; junction bases not matched to a gene: 10. CDR3 length: 16 residues. CDR1 is MGHRA and CDR2 is YSYEKL in the germline V gene. The CDR3 here is CASSQATGQGIPEQYF. The CDR3 DNA is TGCGCCAGCAGCCAAGCCACCGGACAGGGGATTCCCGAGCAGTACTTC.

CDR3 loop: CASSASGGTNTGELFF. In nucleotides, the CDR3 is TGTGCCAGCAGCGCTAGCGGGGGTACGAACACCGGGGAGCTGTTTTTT. The rearrangement joins TRBV9 to TRBJ2-2; 10 nucleotides match TRBD2. The CDR3 sequence is 16 residues long. Germline CDR1 and CDR2: SGDLS and YYNGEE. Trimming removed 3 bases from V and 0 bases from J; junction bases left unmatched: 2.

The J gene is TRBJ1-1, the V gene TRBV7-9; no firm D call. This CDR3 has 11 amino acids. The V gene lost 2 bases and the J gene lost 8 bases, with 6 bases spanning the gap. Germline CDR1 is SEHNR and CDR2 is FQNEAQ (reference sequence). CDR3 region: CASSLSLEAFF. In DNA, the CDR3 is TGTGCCAGCAGCTTAAGCTTGGAAGCTTTCTTT.

The chain combines TRBV18 with TRBJ1-2; D unclear. CDR3 length equals 14 residues. Trimming pared 4 bases from V and 0 bases from J, leaving 9 bases between. Germline CDR1 KGHSH, CDR2 LQKENI. The CDR3 sequence: CASSLGPANYGYTF. CDR3 nucleotide sequence: TGTGCCAGCTCACTCGGACCGGCTAACTATGGCTACACCTTC.

The CDR3 is CASSPSTSSTGELFF. CDR3 in DNA: TGCGCCAGCAGCCCCTCCACTTCTAGCACCGGGGAGCTGTTTTTT. J is TRBJ2-2 and V is TRBV5-1; D gene ambiguous. The V end lost 4 bases, the J end lost 4 bases, and 14 bases lay between the germline ends. Germline V gene data show CDR1 as SGHRS and CDR2 as YFSETQ. The CDR3 consists of 15 residues.

This clone is termed medium-sized. The V and J genes are TRBV19 and TRBJ2-2; D unresolved. This CDR3 spans 12 amino acids. The germline CDR1 and CDR2 sequences are LNHDA and SQIVND (reference sequence). V lost 7 bases and J lost 6, with 9 bases in between. CDR3 region: CASKPGAGELFF. The CDR3 DNA reads as TGTGCCAGTAAACCGGGCGCCGGGGAGCTGTTTTTT.

This chain joins TRBV27 and TRBJ1-1; D is unresolved. Germline V lookup: CDR1 MNHEY, CDR2 SMNVEV (reference sequence). This CDR3 has 13 amino acids. V was clipped by 5 bases and J by 4 bases, with 11 bases between them. The CDR3 spells CASSQASSTEAFF. For the CDR3, the DNA is TGTGCCAGCAGTCAGGCTTCGAGCACTGAAGCTTTCTTT.

The chain combines TRBV5-1 with TRBJ2-2; no clear D gene. CDR3 length equals 16 residues. Germline CDR1 SGHRS, CDR2 YFSETQ. V lost 1 base and J 0 bases, leaving 10 bases between the germline ends. The CDR3 DNA reads TGCGCCAGCAGCTTGAGGCTGGGAACGAACACCGGGGAGCTGTTTTTT. It codes for CASSLRLGTNTGELFF.

This chain joins TRBV21-1 and TRBJ2-2; the D call TRBD1 from the table was never checked on the DNA. TRBV21-1 is a listed pseudogene. The CDR3 length is 14 residues. CDR3 in amino acids: CASSRDRDQGELFF. In nucleotides, the CDR3 is TGTGCCAGCAGCAGAGACAGGGATCAGGGGGAGCTGTTTTTT.

J is TRBJ2-2 and V is TRBV19; D unclear. The CDR3 is 12 residues long. Germline CDR1 reads LNHDA; CDR2 reads SQIVND (reference sequence). Trimming pared 5 bases from V and 3 bases from J, leaving 4 bases between. The CDR3, as DNA: TGTGCCAGTAGTTTTCACACCGGGGAGCTGTTTTTT. Protein sequence: CASSFHTGELFF.